Each of the 19 T cell receptor beta chains below was sequenced from the same sample in a study of tumor-infiltrating lymphocytes in primary liver carcinoma. Co-extraction yielded RNA and DNA from around 20-30 mg of unsorted bulk tissue. Total RNA (around 500 ng) served as template for TCR beta cDNA synthesis primed by a constant-region primer. Three-round nested multiplex PCR performed with slightly modified ARM-PCR produced the TCR beta libraries. It was with TRBV1-TRBV30 forward primers and a C-beta reverse primer that the first two PCR rounds were run, at approximately 9 cycles each. One entry per CDR3 protein, called by TCRdb with MiXCR from the multiplex PCR reads. The sample yields approximately 100,000 distinct CDR3 sequences, around 71% seen once. Material for sequencing was liver tumor tissue from sampling region 2. The subset is: tumor region T2, inferior pole. These receptors all stem from a woman in her sixties or seventies with primary liver carcinoma and hepatitis B virus infection.

Points on this clonotype: The CDR3 carries no conserved terminal phenylalanine or tryptophan, so it likely arises from a read error. The chain joins TRBV6-1 to TRBJ2-7; D is unclear. V was trimmed by 2 bases and J by 4 bases, leaving 6 bases between them. The germline gives CDR1 MNHNS, CDR2 SASEGT. The CDR3 loop spans 12 amino acids. The CDR3 loop is CASSERGYEQYS. As DNA, the CDR3 is TGTGCCAGCAGTGAACGCGGTTACGAGCAGTACTCC.

A word on this clonotype: The junction does not match germline at one end; this may be a read error. The chain links TRBV29-1 to TRBJ2-1, with 8 bases lining up with TRBD2. The length of the CDR3 is 15 residues. CDR1 and CDR2 from the germline V gene are SQVTM and ANQGSEA. The CDR3 DNA is TGCAACGTTGCAGGAAGTAGCGGGAAGAACAATGTGCAGTTCTTC. Encoded protein: CNVAGSSGKNNVQFF.

Worth noting for this clonotype: Sequence at one end of the junction differs from germline and may be a read error. This chain links TRBV7-8 with TRBJ2-2; D gene unclear. This CDR3 contains 15 residues. CDR1 SGHVS and CDR2 FQNEAQ come from the germline V gene. CDR3 amino acids: CASSLRWYNTVELFF. The CDR3 nucleotides read TGTGCCAGCAGCTTACGGTGGTATAACACCGTGGAGCTGTTTTTT.

Points on this clonotype: At one boundary the junction diverges from the germline segment, which might be a read error. The rearrangement uses TRBV6-1 and TRBJ1-1; the D is unclear. Germline CDR1 is MNHNS and CDR2 is SASEGT. The CDR3 loop spans 13 amino acids. The CDR3 sequence is CASSETLGLQAFF. CDR3 DNA sequence: TGTGCTAGCAGTGAAACGCTGGGCCTTCAAGCTTTCTTT.

This chain joins TRBV11-2 and TRBJ2-5; 9 bases fit TRBD2. CDR1 and CDR2 (germline): SGHAT, FQNNGV. The CDR3 has 15 amino acids. V was pared by 4 bases and J by 4 bases, with 7 bases of the junction left unmatched. CDR3 sequence: CASSYSGSGRETQYF. For the CDR3, the DNA is TGTGCCAGCAGCTACTCCGGTAGCGGGAGAGAGACCCAGTACTTC.

A word on this clonotype: Given the absence of the conserved phenylalanine or tryptophan at the CDR3 end, a read error is likely. The rearrangement joins TRBV11-2 to TRBJ2-1; no firm D call. Trimming stripped 5 bases from V and 6 bases from J, with 20 bases between. In germline, CDR1 is SGHAT, CDR2 FQNNGV. The CDR3 is 16 amino acids. The CDR3 nucleotides are TGTGCCAGCAGCCGATTAAACCCCGAGGTTACCAATGAGCAGTTCTTA. Encoded protein: CASSRLNPEVTNEQFL.

This clonotype has ten or more counts. This chain connects TRBV6-5 to TRBJ2-2, with 7 bases matching TRBD2. Germline V CDR1 and CDR2: MNHEY, SVGAGI. After removal of 0 bases from V and 1 base from J, the junction contained 5 bases not matched to a gene. The CDR3 has 17 residues. The CDR3 coding sequence is TGTGCCAGCAGTTACTCGAGCGGGACTGAGAACACCGGGGAGCTGTTTTTT. It codes for CASSYSSGTENTGELFF.

V and J are TRBV11-2 and TRBJ2-5; D remains ambiguous. The CDR3 is made up of 14 amino acids. Germline V gene data show CDR1 as SGHAT and CDR2 as FQNNGV. CDR3 sequence: CAGSLFPGGDTQYF. For the CDR3, the DNA is TGTGCAGGCAGCTTATTTCCAGGTGGGGATACCCAGTACTTC.

This clonotype showed up many times. The V gene is TRBV29-1, the J gene TRBJ1-4, with D maybe TRBD1 (5 bases). The CDR3 totals 12 residues. V gave up 6 bases and J gave up 0 bases, with 5 bases separating them. CDR1 SQVTM and CDR2 ANQGSEA come from the germline V gene. CDR3 sequence reads: CSVGATNEKLFF. CDR3 DNA: TGCAGCGTAGGGGCAACTAATGAAAAACTGTTTTTT.

As concerns this clonotype: Because the CDR3 is missing its conserved closing phenylalanine or tryptophan, this is likely a read error. CDR3 protein: CANSLSVSGSYNEQFL. Here the CDR3 DNA reads TGTGCCAACAGCTTGAGTGTCTCGGGTTCCTACAATGAGCAGTTCCTC. The chain combines TRBV5-4 with TRBJ2-1; D remains ambiguous. The CDR3 spans 16 residues. Germline loops: CDR1 SGHNT, CDR2 YYREEE (reference sequence).

As to this clonotype: A much larger clone differs by one base, so this may be a read error. The chain carries TRBV7-8 and TRBJ2-7, with 8 bases aligning to TRBD1. CDR3 length: 15 amino acids. Germline lookup yields CDR1 SGHVS and CDR2 FQNEAQ. The CDR3 coding sequence is TGTGCCAGAAGCTCGGGACAGGCTATTCTCTACGAGCAGTACTTC. It specifies CARSSGQAILYEQYF.

To note about this clonotype: A read error may account for a junction end that differs from germline. The chain has TRBV11-3 and TRBJ2-3; D uncertain. The DNA end is a closer match to TRBJ1-5, so the J assignment may be wrong. The length of the CDR3 is 15 residues. Germline CDR1 and CDR2: SGHNT and YENEEA. CDR3 loop: CVSSLETGGPDTQHF. The CDR3 nucleotides read TGTGTCAGCAGCTTAGAAACGGGAGGACCAGATACGCAGCATTTT.

This chain uses TRBV28 with TRBJ2-5; 7 nucleotides align to TRBD2. The CDR3 length is 15 residues. Germline assignment: CDR1 MDHEN and CDR2 SYDVKM. Unmatched junction bases numbered 6, after V lost 5 bases and J lost 0 bases. The chain's CDR3 is CASSRNSGHQETQYF. In nucleotides, the CDR3 is TGTGCCAGCAGTCGGAATAGCGGGCACCAAGAGACCCAGTACTTC.

Notes on this clonotype: This could be a read error, since a much larger clone is one nucleotide away. The gene calls are TRBV18 and TRBJ2-4; weak D call: TRBD1 (6 bases). This CDR3 contains 13 residues. V dropped 4 bases and J dropped 7 bases, with 11 bases sitting between them. The germline V gene has CDR1 KGHSH and CDR2 LQKENI. CDR3 loop: CASSHTGGNIQYF. CDR3 coding DNA: TGTGCCAGCTCACATACTGGGGGCAACATTCAGTACTTC.

About this clonotype itself: The missing conserved phenylalanine or tryptophan at the end of this CDR3 makes a read error likely. The V and J genes are TRBV11-3 and TRBJ1-1, with D possibly TRBD1 on 5 matching bases. Germline CDR1 is SGHNT and CDR2 is YENEEA. With 4 bases removed from V and 4 bases from J, the gap between germline ends came to 13 bases. The CDR3 extends over 14 amino acids. CDR3 nucleotides: TGTGCCAGCAGCTCAGTTGGGGCCGGCACTGAAGCTTTCTCT. Translating gives CASSSVGAGTEAFS.

A note on this clonotype: Lacking the conserved final phenylalanine or tryptophan, this CDR3 likely reflects a read error. The CDR3 region has the DNA TGTGCCAGCAGGTTCCCCCGTGGCGGACGCGAACAGTACCTC. It yields the protein CASRFPRGGREQYL. The chain couples TRBV11-2 to TRBJ2-7; D unresolved. CDR1 SGHAT and CDR2 FQNNGV come from the germline V gene. CDR3 size: 14 residues. Trimming removed 6 bases from V and 10 bases from J, with 22 bases in between.

On this clonotype: This may be a read error: a much more frequent sequence differs by one nucleotide. The gene calls are TRBV5-1 and TRBJ2-4; TRBD1 agrees at 7 bases. V shed 4 bases and J 10 bases; nucleotides not matched to a gene: 11. The CDR3 spans 14 residues. Germline CDR1 is SGHRS and CDR2 is YFSETQ. In nucleotides, the CDR3 is TGCGCCAGCAGCCCTTGGGCAGGGGGAAAAATTCAGTACTTC. Protein: CASSPWAGGKIQYF. Full variable domain (outside the CDR3, taken from reference TRBV5-1 and TRBJ2-4): KAGVTQTPRYLIKTRGQQVTLSCSPISGHRSVSWYQQTPGQGLQFLFEYFSETQRNKGNFPGRFSGRQFSNSRSEMNVSTLELGDSALYLCASSPWAGGKIQYFGAGTRLSVL.

This clonotype was seen a single time. At one boundary the junction diverges from the germline segment, which might be a read error. The rearrangement uses TRBV6-1 and TRBJ2-3, with no clear D. The CDR3 is 13 amino acids. Germline V gene data show CDR1 as MNHNS and CDR2 as SASEGT. Written as DNA, the CDR3 is TGTGTCAGCACCTTTAGCTTTACAGATACGCAGTATTTT. It specifies CVSTFSFTDTQYF.

The CDR3, as DNA: TGTGCCAGCAGCTTGGCTAGCGGCAACGTCCCCTACAATGAGCAGTTCTTC. Encoded protein: CASSLASGNVPYNEQFF. V is TRBV5-4 and J is TRBJ2-1, with 7 bases aligning to TRBD2. Losses at the gene ends were 0 bases for V and 2 bases for J; bases not matched to a gene: 8. The CDR3 runs 17 residues. Germline CDR1 reads SGHNT; CDR2 reads YYREEE (reference sequence).